Shown below are 19 T cell receptor beta chains from a single sample sequenced in a study of beta chain features in type 1 diabetes. The sequenced template was cDNA made from the entire isolated RNA. The repertoire was sequenced with immunoSEQ multiplex PCR; TCRdb's copy has only in-frame clones and lacks some. The sample yields 160,000 or so clones, around 10% seen once. The sample comprised central memory CD4+ T cells from blood. Receptors originate from a man between 18 and 29 years old in good health.

The gene calls are TRBV5-6 and TRBJ2-3; a weak D match, TRBD2 (5 bases). This CDR3 contains 13 residues. The V end lost 5 bases, the J end lost 4 bases, and 11 bases lay between the germline ends. Germline V gene lookup returns CDR1 SGHDT and CDR2 YYEEEE. The CDR3 reads CASRRTGADTQYF. The DNA for the CDR3 is TGTGCCAGCAGACGGACTGGGGCAGATACGCAGTATTTT.

In its sample, this clone was seen a few times. This sequence joins TRBV2 and TRBJ2-6, with 9 bases identical to TRBD2. The junction had 4 bases not matched to a gene; V was cut back by 4 bases and J by 0 bases. CDR3 size: 17 residues. The germline V gene has CDR1 SNHLY and CDR2 FYNNEI. The CDR3 nucleotides read TGTGCCAGCAGTGTGGGTAGCGGGAGCTCTGGGGCCAACGTCCTGACTTTC. This translates into CASSVGSGSSGANVLTF.

This clone occurred a few times. The rearrangement uses TRBV28 and TRBJ1-3; D remains ambiguous. Germline assignment: CDR1 MDHEN and CDR2 SYDVKM. V gave up 5 bases and J gave up 0 bases, with 11 bases separating them. The CDR3 sequence is 15 residues long. CDR3 sequence: CASSREGISGNTIYF. The CDR3 DNA sequence: TGTGCCAGCAGTAGGGAGGGCATCTCTGGAAACACCATATATTTT.

The chain has TRBV4-3 and TRBJ2-2, with D unresolved. CDR1 and CDR2 from the germline V gene are LGHNA and YSLEER. This CDR3 is built from 12 residues. The germline V and J ends were trimmed by 1 base and 7 bases, with 4 bases remaining between them. The CDR3 sequence: CASSQGFGELFF. The CDR3 DNA sequence: TGCGCCAGCAGCCAAGGTTTCGGGGAGCTGTTTTTT.

The rearrangement links TRBV4-3 to TRBJ2-3; TRBD2 matches 9 bases. Trimming removed 1 base from V and 3 bases from J; junction bases left unmatched: 8. This CDR3 is built from 17 residues. CDR1 LGHNA and CDR2 YSLEER come from the germline V gene. For the CDR3, the DNA is TGCGCCAGCAGCCAAGCCGCCCAAGCGGGGGGAACAGATACGCAGTATTTT. Its translation is CASSQAAQAGGTDTQYF.

This clone was counted a few times. The V gene is TRBV7-9, the J gene TRBJ2-1, with 14 bases matching TRBD2. J lost 15 bases, V lost 5 bases, and 12 bases had no gene match. Germline lookup yields CDR1 SEHNR and CDR2 FQNEAQ (reference sequence). The CDR3 contains 15 residues. The CDR3 DNA follows: TGTGCCAGCAGCCCCCGCGGGACTAGCGGGGGAACGTCGTTCTTC. Encoded protein: CASSPRGTSGGTSFF.

The V call is TRBV6-5, the J call TRBJ1-1, with TRBD1 identical over 9 bases. The CDR3 is 14 amino acids. V shed 5 bases and J 6 bases; nucleotides not matched to a gene: 7. Germline CDR1 reads MNHEY; CDR2 reads SVGAGI. The CDR3: CASSPTGGLAEAFF. The DNA of the CDR3 is TGTGCCAGCAGTCCGACAGGGGGGTTAGCTGAAGCTTTCTTT.

This clone was seen repeatedly, ten times or more. This rearrangement joins TRBV30 to TRBJ1-2, with 8 positions matching TRBD1. The CDR3 is made up of 11 amino acids. Trimming took 5 bases from V and 7 from J; bases not matched to a gene: 3. Germline V gene lookup returns CDR1 GTSNPN and CDR2 SVGIG (reference sequence). The CDR3 is CAWDRGVGYTF. DNA for the CDR3: TGTGCCTGGGACAGGGGTGTTGGCTACACCTTC.

The chain employs TRBV5-4 and TRBJ2-5; tentatively, D is TRBD1 (6 bases). The CDR3 is 14 amino acids. Per germline, CDR1 SGHNT and CDR2 YYREEE (reference sequence). Trimming removed 3 bases at V and 4 bases at J, with 13 bases between. CDR3 DNA: TGTGCCAGCAGCTCCTGGACAGTAAGAGAGACCCAGTACTTC. It codes for CASSSWTVRETQYF.

The chain recombines TRBV4-2 with TRBJ2-4, with 7 bases aligning to TRBD2. The J segment lost 6 bases and the V segment lost 4 bases, leaving 3 bases of the junction unmatched. Per germline, CDR1 LGHNA and CDR2 YNFKEQ. This CDR3 comprises 13 residues. CDR3 in DNA: TGTGCCAGCAGCCTGAGCGGGACAAACATTCAGTACTTC. Protein product: CASSLSGTNIQYF.

For the CDR3, the DNA is TGTGCCAGCTCCCCAGGACAGGGAAATGATCAGCCCCAGCATTTT. Amino acids: CASSPGQGNDQPQHF. The chain combines TRBV18 with TRBJ1-5, with 8 bases fitting TRBD1. The CDR3 has 15 amino acids. The J segment lost 5 bases and the V segment lost 6 bases, leaving 9 bases of the junction unmatched. CDR1 and CDR2 from the germline V gene are KGHSH and LQKENI.

At least ten counts were recorded for this clone. At one end the junction does not follow the germline gene, possibly because of a read error. The chain joins TRBV7-9 to TRBJ2-1, with no clear D. The length of the CDR3 is 14 residues. Germline CDR1 SEHNR, CDR2 FQNEAQ (reference sequence). The CDR3 sequence: CASSQGIWVNEQFF. In DNA, the CDR3 is TGCGCCAGCAGCCAAGGGATTTGGGTCAATGAGCAGTTCTTC.

The rearrangement links TRBV4-3 to TRBJ2-1; D is possibly TRBD1 (6 bases). CDR1 is LGHNA and CDR2 is YSLEER in the germline V gene. CDR3 length: 14 residues. The V end lost 1 base, the J end lost 8 bases, and 12 bases lay between the germline ends. CDR3 sequence reads: CASSQGTGMYEQFF. The CDR3 nucleotides read TGCGCCAGCAGCCAAGGAACAGGGATGTATGAGCAGTTCTTC.

Written as DNA, the CDR3 is TGTGCCAGCAGCCCAGGGGTAGGGACGAACATTGGTGAGCTGTTTTTT. Protein sequence: CASSPGVGTNIGELFF. The chain has TRBV7-3 and TRBJ2-2; D might be TRBD1 (6 bases). This CDR3 has 16 amino acids. V gave up 5 bases and J gave up 11 bases, with 24 bases separating them. CDR1 SGHTA and CDR2 FQGTGA come from the germline V gene.

This clone was seen more than once but under ten times. This rearrangement joins TRBV30 to TRBJ1-5; D is unresolved. V lost 0 bases and J lost 7, with 13 bases in between. CDR3 length equals 14 residues. Per the germline V gene, CDR1 is GTSNPN and CDR2 is SVGIG (reference sequence). CDR3 residues: CAWSVSSGEQPQHF. The CDR3 DNA reads as TGTGCCTGGAGTGTATCAAGCGGGGAACAGCCCCAGCATTTT.

This clone was observed a few times. The chain combines TRBV7-9 with TRBJ1-4; 7 bases match TRBD1. V shed 5 bases, J shed 8 bases, and the junction held 8 bases outside the gene matches. This CDR3 contains 14 residues. Looked up from germline, CDR1 is SEHNR and CDR2 is FQNEAQ (reference sequence). The chain's CDR3 is CASSRWDRTEKLFF. In nucleotides, the CDR3 is TGTGCCAGCAGCCGATGGGACAGAACCGAAAAACTGTTTTTT. Variable domain in full (rest from reference TRBV7-9 and TRBJ1-4): DTGVSQNPRHKITKRGQNVTFRCDPISEHNRLYWYRQTLGQGPEFLTYFQNEAQLEKSRLLSDRFSAERPKGSFSTLEIQRTEQGDSAMYLCASSRWDRTEKLFFGSGTQLSVL.

The V call is TRBV7-9, the J call TRBJ2-7; D is possibly TRBD1 (6 bases). This CDR3 comprises 14 residues. Per germline, CDR1 SEHNR and CDR2 FQNEAQ (reference sequence). Trimming took off 6 bases at V and 5 bases at J, with 17 bases between the two ends. The CDR3 DNA reads TGTGCCAGCAGGTCTCAGGGGTCTTCAGACGAGCAGTACTTC. It translates to CASRSQGSSDEQYF.

This clone appeared a few times. The chain employs TRBV5-1 and TRBJ2-5; D unresolved. V was pared by 4 bases and J by 5 bases, with 12 bases between. The CDR3 is 13 residues long. Germline assignment: CDR1 SGHRS and CDR2 YFSETQ. The CDR3 DNA reads TGCGCCAGCAGCATGGGCTTGTGGGAGACCCAGTACTTC. Amino acid sequence: CASSMGLWETQYF.

This clone appeared a few times. V gene TRBV7-9 combines with J gene TRBJ2-5; D not certain. The germline V and J ends were trimmed by 5 bases and 5 bases, with 9 bases remaining between them. This CDR3 spans 12 amino acids. The germline V gene encodes CDR1 SEHNR and CDR2 FQNEAQ (reference sequence). CDR3 sequence: CASSGSRETQYF. CDR3 sequence (DNA): TGTGCCAGCAGCGGTAGTAGGGAGACCCAGTACTTC. The full variable domain, with the rest looked up from reference TRBV7-9 and TRBJ2-5, is DTGVSQNPRHKITKRGQNVTFRCDPISEHNRLYWYRQTLGQGPEFLTYFQNEAQLEKSRLLSDRFSAERPKGSFSTLEIQRTEQGDSAMYLCASSGSRETQYFGPGTRLLVL.